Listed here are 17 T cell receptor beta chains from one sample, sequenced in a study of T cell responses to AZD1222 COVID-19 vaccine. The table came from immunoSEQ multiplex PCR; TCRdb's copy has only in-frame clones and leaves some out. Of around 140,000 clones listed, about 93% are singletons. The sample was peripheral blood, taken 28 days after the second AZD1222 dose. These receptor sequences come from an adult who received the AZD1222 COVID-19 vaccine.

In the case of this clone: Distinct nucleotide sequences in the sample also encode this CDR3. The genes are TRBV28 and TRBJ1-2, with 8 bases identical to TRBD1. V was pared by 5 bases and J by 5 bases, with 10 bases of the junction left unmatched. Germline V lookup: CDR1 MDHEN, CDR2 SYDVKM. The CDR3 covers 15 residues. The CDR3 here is CASSEPQTGVYGYTF. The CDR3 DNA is TGTGCCAGCAGTGAACCTCAGACAGGGGTTTATGGCTACACCTTC.

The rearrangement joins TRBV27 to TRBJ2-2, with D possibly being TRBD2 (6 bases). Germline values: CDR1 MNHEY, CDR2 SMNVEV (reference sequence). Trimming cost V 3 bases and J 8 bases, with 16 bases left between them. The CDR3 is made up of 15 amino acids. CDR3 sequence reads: CASSFQRAVGGELFF. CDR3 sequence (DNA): TGTGCCAGCAGTTTCCAGCGGGCCGTTGGTGGGGAGCTGTTTTTT.

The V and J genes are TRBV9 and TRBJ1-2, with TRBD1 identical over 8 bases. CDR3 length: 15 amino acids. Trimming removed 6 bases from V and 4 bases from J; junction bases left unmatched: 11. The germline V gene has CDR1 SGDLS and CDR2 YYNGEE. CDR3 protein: CASTTSGTGIYGYTF. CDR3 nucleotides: TGTGCCAGCACGACCTCTGGGACAGGAATCTATGGCTACACCTTC.

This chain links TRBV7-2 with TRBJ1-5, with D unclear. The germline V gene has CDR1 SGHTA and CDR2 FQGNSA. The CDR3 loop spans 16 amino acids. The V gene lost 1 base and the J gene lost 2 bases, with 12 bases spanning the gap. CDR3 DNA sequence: TGTGCCAGCAGCTTAGGGGCCCGAGGTGGCAATCAGCCCCAGCATTTT. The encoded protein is CASSLGARGGNQPQHF.

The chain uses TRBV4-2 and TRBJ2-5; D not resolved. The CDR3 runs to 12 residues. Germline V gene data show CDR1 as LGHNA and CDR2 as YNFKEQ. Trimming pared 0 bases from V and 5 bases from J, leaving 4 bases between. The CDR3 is CASSQEGETQYF. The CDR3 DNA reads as TGTGCCAGCAGCCAAGAGGGGGAGACCCAGTACTTC.

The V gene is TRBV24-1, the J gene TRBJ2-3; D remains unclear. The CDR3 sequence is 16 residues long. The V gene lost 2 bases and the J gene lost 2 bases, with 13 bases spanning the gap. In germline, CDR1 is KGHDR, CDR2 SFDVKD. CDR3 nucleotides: TGTGCCACCAGTGATTCGAAGGTGGGAAACACAGATACGCAGTATTTT. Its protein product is CATSDSKVGNTDTQYF.

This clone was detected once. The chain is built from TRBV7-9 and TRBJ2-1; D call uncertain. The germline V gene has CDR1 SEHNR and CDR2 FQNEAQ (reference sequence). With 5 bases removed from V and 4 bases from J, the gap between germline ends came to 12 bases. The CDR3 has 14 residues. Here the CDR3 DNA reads TGTGCCAGCAGCACTTGGACGGAGTACAATGAGCAGTTCTTC. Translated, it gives CASSTWTEYNEQFF.

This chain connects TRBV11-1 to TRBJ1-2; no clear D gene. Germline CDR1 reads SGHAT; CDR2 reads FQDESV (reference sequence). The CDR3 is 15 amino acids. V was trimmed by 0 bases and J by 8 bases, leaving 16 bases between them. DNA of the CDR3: TGTGCCAGCAGCTTAGCCCGGGATCCCCCAAGGGGCTACACCTTC. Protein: CASSLARDPPRGYTF.

The CDR3 here is CASSVRTEGGTRTGELFF. CDR3 nucleotides: TGTGCCAGCAGCGTGAGGACAGAAGGAGGAACCCGCACCGGGGAGCTGTTTTTT. This chain joins TRBV9 and TRBJ2-2; possibly TRBD1 for D (6 bases). Germline V gene lookup returns CDR1 SGDLS and CDR2 YYNGEE. The CDR3 is made up of 18 amino acids. V lost 2 bases to trimming and J lost 4 bases, with 21 bases between them.

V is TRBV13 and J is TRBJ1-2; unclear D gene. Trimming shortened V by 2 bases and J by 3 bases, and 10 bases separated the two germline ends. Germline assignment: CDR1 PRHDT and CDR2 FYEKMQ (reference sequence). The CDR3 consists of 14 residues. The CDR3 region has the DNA TGTGCCAGCAGCTTAATGGGCGGGGACTATGGCTACACCTTC. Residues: CASSLMGGDYGYTF. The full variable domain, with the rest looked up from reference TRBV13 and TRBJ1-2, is AAGVIQSPRHLIKEKRETATLKCYPIPRHDTVYWYQQGPGQDPQFLISFYEKMQSDKGSIPDRFSAQQFSDYHSELNMSSLELGDSALYFCASSLMGGDYGYTFGSGTRLTVV.

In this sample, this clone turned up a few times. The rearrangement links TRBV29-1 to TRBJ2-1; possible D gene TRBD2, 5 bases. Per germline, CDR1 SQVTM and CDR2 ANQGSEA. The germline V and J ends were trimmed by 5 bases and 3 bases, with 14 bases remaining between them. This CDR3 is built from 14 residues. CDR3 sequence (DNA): TGCAGCGTTAGCGGAAAGGTGGACTACAATGAGCAGTTCTTC. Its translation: CSVSGKVDYNEQFF.

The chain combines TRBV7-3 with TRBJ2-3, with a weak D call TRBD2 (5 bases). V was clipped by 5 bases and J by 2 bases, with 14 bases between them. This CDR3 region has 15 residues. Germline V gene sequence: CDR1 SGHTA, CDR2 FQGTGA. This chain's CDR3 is CASSVTGIYTDTQYF. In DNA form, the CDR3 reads TGTGCCAGCAGCGTTACCGGGATTTACACAGATACGCAGTATTTT.

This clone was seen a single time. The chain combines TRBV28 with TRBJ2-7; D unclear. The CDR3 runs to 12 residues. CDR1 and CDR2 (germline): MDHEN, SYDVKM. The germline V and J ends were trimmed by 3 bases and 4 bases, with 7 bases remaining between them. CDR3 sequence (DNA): TGTGCCAGCAGTTTTAGACCATACGAGCAGTACTTC. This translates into CASSFRPYEQYF.

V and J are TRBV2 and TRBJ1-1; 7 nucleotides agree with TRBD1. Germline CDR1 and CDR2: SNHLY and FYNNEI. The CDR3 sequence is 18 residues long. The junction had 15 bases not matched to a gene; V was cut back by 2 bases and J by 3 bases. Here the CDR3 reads CASSERDSLEWAHTEAFF. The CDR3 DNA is TGTGCCAGCAGTGAAAGGGACAGTTTGGAGTGGGCGCACACTGAAGCTTTCTTT.

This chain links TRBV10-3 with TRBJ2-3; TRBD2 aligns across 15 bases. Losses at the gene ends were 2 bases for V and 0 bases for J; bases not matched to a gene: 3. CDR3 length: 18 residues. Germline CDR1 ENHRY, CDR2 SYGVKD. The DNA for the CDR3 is TGTGCCATCAGTGAGGGACTAGCGGGGGGGCCGAGCACAGATACGCAGTATTTT. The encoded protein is CAISEGLAGGPSTDTQYF.

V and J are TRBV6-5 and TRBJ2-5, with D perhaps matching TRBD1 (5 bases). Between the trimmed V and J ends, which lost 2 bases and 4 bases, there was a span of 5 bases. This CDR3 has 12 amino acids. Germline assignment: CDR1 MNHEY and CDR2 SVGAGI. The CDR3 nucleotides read TGTGCCAGCAGTTACAGGGGAGAGACCCAGTACTTC. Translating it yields CASSYRGETQYF.

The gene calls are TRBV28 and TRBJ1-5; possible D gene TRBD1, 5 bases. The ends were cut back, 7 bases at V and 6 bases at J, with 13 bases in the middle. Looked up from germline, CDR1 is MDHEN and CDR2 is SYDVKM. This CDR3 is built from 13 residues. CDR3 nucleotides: TGTGCCAGCACCTGGGACGACGGTCAGCCCCAGCATTTT. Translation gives CASTWDDGQPQHF.